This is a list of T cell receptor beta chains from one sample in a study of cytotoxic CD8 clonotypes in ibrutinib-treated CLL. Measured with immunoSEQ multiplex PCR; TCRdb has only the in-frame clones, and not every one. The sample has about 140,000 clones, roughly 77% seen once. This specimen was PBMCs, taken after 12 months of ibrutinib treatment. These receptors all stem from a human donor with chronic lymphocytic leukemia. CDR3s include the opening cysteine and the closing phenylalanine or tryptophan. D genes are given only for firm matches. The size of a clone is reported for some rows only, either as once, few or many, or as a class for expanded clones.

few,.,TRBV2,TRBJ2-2,TGTGCCAGCAGTGATGGAGGGCCGAACACCGGGGAGCTGTTTTTT,CASSDGGPNTGELFF
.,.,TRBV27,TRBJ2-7,TGTGCCAGCAGCCGACTAGAATCCTCCGAGCAGTACTTC,CASSRLESSEQYF
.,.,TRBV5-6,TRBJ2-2,TGTGCCAGCAGCTTGGGGTCGGGGGAGCTGTTTTTT,CASSLGSGELFF
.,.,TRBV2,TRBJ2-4,TGTGCCAGCAGTGAGTCGTGGGCGGGGGCCAAAAACATTCAGTACTTC,CASSESWAGAKNIQYF
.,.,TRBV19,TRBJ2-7,TGTGCCAGTAGTACCGTCCGCGGATACGAGCAGTACTTC,CASSTVRGYEQYF
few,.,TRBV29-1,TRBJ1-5,TGCAGCGTTGAGTATGGCAATCAGCCCCAGCATTTT,CSVEYGNQPQHF
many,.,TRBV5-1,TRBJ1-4,TGCGCCAGCAGCAGGGCAACTAATGAAAAACTGTTTTTT,CASSRATNEKLFF
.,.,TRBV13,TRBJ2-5,TGTGCCAGCAGCTTAAACAGACAGATGGAGACCCAGTACTTC,CASSLNRQMETQYF
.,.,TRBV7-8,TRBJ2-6,TGTGCCAGCAGCCCCGCGGGCTCTGGGGCCAACGTCCTGACTTTC,CASSPAGSGANVLTF
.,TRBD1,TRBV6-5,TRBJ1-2,TGTGCCAGCAGTCACACCGGGACAGGGGAACGTGGCTACACCTTC,CASSHTGTGERGYTF
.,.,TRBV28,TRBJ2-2,TGTGCCAGCAGTCTTCTTGCAGGGTATGGAACCGGGGAGCTGTTTTTT,CASSLLAGYGTGELFF
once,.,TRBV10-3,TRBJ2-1,TGTGCCACCGGACGGGGCCCCAGCTCCTACAATGAGCAGTTCTTC,CATGRGPSSYNEQFF
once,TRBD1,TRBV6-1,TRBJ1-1,TGTGCCAGCAGTGCTACTAGGACAGGGGCCATGAACACTGAAGCTTTCTTT,CASSATRTGAMNTEAFF
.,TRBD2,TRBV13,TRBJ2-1,TGTGCCAGCAGCTTAAGAGCGGGGGGGCGAAATGAGCAGTTCTTC,CASSLRAGGRNEQFF
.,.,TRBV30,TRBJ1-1,TGTGCCTGGAGTGTCAGCCGGGGGACTGAAGCTTTCTTT,CAWSVSRGTEAFF
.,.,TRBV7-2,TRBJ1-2,TGTGCCAGCAGCTTAGGCCACGGCTATGGCTACACCTTC,CASSLGHGYGYTF
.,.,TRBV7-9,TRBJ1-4,TGTGCCAGCAGCTTAAATTGGGGTAATGAAAAACTGTTTTTT,CASSLNWGNEKLFF
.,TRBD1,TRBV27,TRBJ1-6,TGTGCCAGCAGTTTATCCTACAGGGGTAGCGTGGGGTTATATAATTCACCCCTCCACTTT,CASSLSYRGSVGLYNSPLHF
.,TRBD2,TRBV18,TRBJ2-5,TGTGCCAGCTCACCGGTAGCTAGCGGGACTGGTGAGACCCAGTACTTC,CASSPVASGTGETQYF
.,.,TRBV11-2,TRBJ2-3,TGTGCCAGCAGCTTAGGCGCGGCGATCACAGATACGCAGTATTTT,CASSLGAAITDTQYF
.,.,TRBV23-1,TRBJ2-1,TGCGCCAGCAGTCAATGGACAGCCAATGAGCAGTTCTTC,CASSQWTANEQFF
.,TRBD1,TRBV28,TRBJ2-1,TGTGCCAGCAGTGGTTACCCGGGACAGGGGGCCACTGAGCAGTTCTTC,CASSGYPGQGATEQFF
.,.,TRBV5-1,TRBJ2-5,TGCGCCAGCAGCTTGAAGGAGCCGTACCAAGAGACCCAGTACTTC,CASSLKEPYQETQYF
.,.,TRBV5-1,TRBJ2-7,TGCGCCAGCACGGCAGTACTAGGCGAGCAGTACTTC,CASTAVLGEQYF
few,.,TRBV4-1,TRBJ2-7,TGCGCCAGCAGCCAAGTGACTTCTAGGTACGAGCAGTACTTC,CASSQVTSRYEQYF
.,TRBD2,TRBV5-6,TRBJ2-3,TGTGCCAGCAGCGAAAGGACTAGCGGGGGGTATACGCAGTATTTT,CASSERTSGGYTQYF
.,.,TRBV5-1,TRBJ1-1,TGCGCCAGCAGCTCGAGGGTGGAGAACACTGAAGCTTTCTTT,CASSSRVENTEAFF